A selection of T cell receptor beta chains follows, all from one sample in a study of blood T cell repertoires in COVID-19. Method: immunoSEQ multiplex PCR; TCRdb's copy keeps in-frame clones and lacks some. The sample consists of under 350,000 clones, roughly 91% of them appearing once. The source material was PBMCs or T cells enriched from blood (not recorded which). All receptors derive from a woman aged 60 to 75 who had recovered from COVID-19. Each CDR3 is given with its conserved first and last residue. The order of the fields is J gene, V gene, CDR3 protein.

TRBJ1-3 TRBV27 CASSFPNTIYF
TRBJ2-1 TRBV20-1 CSAPGRTRVVF
TRBJ2-5 TRBV18 CASSSPAGETQYF
TRBJ2-3 TRBV5-1 CASKAVLGTDTQYF
TRBJ1-2 TRBV5-1 CASSLGGDSGYTF
TRBJ2-2 TRBV7-9 CASSWSGGAGTGELFF
TRBJ1-1 TRBV28 CARGGGTEAFF
TRBJ2-2 TRBV11-2 CASSTAGAGELFF
TRBJ2-2 TRBV28 CASNVDRGYAGELFF
TRBJ1-2 TRBV7-9 CASSFPPGQPRYGYTF
TRBJ2-7 TRBV6-1 CASSASTGGLSYEQYF
TRBJ1-6 TRBV11-2 CASRADRVDSPLHF
TRBJ2-5 TRBV20-1 CSASGASGAQETQYF